This entry lists 19 T cell receptor beta chains sequenced from one sample in a study of blood T cell repertoires in COVID-19 (dated by TCRdb to the early 2020s). Receptors were amplified or captured by the immunoSEQ multiplex PCR assay. TCRdb obtained this table from immuneACCESS and retained in-frame rearrangements with V and J assigned. These tables miss some clones; where compared with another copy, unresolved V genes account for less than half of the shortfall, and the remainder is unexplained. This sample comprises fewer than 150,000 clones, 80% to 85% of them detected only once. In total, the top ten clones hold about 18% of the sample. The sequenced sample was PBMCs or T cells enriched from blood (not recorded which). The receptor set was obtained from a man between 25 and 39 years old who had recovered from COVID-19.

The rearrangement joins TRBV19 to TRBJ1-2, with 11 bases that match TRBD1. Germline CDR1 LNHDA, CDR2 SQIVND (reference sequence). The CDR3 is 15 residues long. V lost 9 bases and J lost 8; bases outside the gene matches: 14. CDR3 region: CASRPNGQGAHGYTF. The CDR3 DNA follows: TGTGCCAGCCGACCCAATGGACAGGGGGCGCACGGCTACACCTTC.

Written as DNA, the CDR3 is TGTGCCAGTAGTCTTCGGACGGGACAGAGGCCCTACGAGCAGTACTTC. Translated: CASSLRTGQRPYEQYF. The J gene is TRBJ2-7, the V gene TRBV19, with 7 nucleotides matching TRBD1. The V segment lost 5 bases and the J segment 2 bases; nucleotides outside the gene matches: 12. Germline V CDR1 and CDR2: LNHDA, SQIVND (reference sequence). CDR3 length: 16 residues.

The genes are TRBV7-2 and TRBJ2-7, with 7 positions matching TRBD2. This CDR3 is built from 14 residues. J lost 0 bases, V lost 3 bases, and 2 bases had no gene match. Germline V CDR1 and CDR2: SGHTA, FQGNSA. CDR3 in DNA: TGTGCCAGCAGCTTCGGCGGGAGCTCCTACGAGCAGTACTTC. This translates into CASSFGGSSYEQYF.

The CDR3 DNA is TGTGCCAGCGGTAGTGGAGCGGGAGATACGCAGTATTTT. This translates into CASGSGAGDTQYF. The V and J genes are TRBV28 and TRBJ2-3; D may be TRBD2 (6 bases). CDR3 length: 13 amino acids. Germline loops: CDR1 MDHEN, CDR2 SYDVKM. Trimming cost V 8 bases and J 5 bases, with 14 bases left between them.

This sequence joins TRBV19 and TRBJ2-7, with TRBD2 identical over 10 bases. CDR3 length: 15 amino acids. V lost 11 bases to trimming and J lost 3 bases; unmatched junction nucleotides: 13. The germline CDR1 and CDR2 sequences are LNHDA and SQIVND (reference sequence). This CDR3 is CASTPGGTSDYEQYF. The CDR3 bases are TGTGCCTCCACACCGGGTGGGACTAGCGACTACGAGCAGTACTTC.

This chain joins TRBV6-5 and TRBJ2-7, with D unresolved. CDR3 length: 14 amino acids. V was clipped by 5 bases and J by 0 bases, with 11 bases between them. CDR1 and CDR2 (germline): MNHEY, SVGAGI. The CDR3 DNA sequence: TGTGCCAGCAGTCCCTCGCCAGTCTCCTACGAGCAGTACTTC. Its protein is CASSPSPVSYEQYF.

The chain joins TRBV5-6 to TRBJ2-2; a possible D gene is TRBD2 (5 bases). V shed 1 base and J shed 0 bases, with 10 bases lying between them. Germline V gene lookup returns CDR1 SGHDT and CDR2 YYEEEE. The CDR3 runs 16 residues. In DNA, the CDR3 is TGTGCCAGCAGCTTGTCCAGGACTCCGAACACCGGGGAGCTGTTTTTT. It codes for CASSLSRTPNTGELFF.

Details on this clone: The same CDR3 arises from other DNA sequences in this sample as well. The V and J genes are TRBV3-1 (or the pseudogene TRBV3-2) and TRBJ2-1; a possible D gene is TRBD2 (6 bases). Trimming removed 1 base from V and 3 bases from J, with 7 bases in between. The CDR3 contains 14 residues. Per the germline V gene, CDR1 is LGHDT and CDR2 is YNNKEL (reference sequence). The CDR3 spells CASSQGGDYNEQFF. The CDR3 DNA reads TGTGCCAGCAGCCAAGGCGGGGACTACAATGAGCAGTTCTTC.

The rearrangement links TRBV25-1 to TRBJ1-1, with D possibly being TRBD1 (6 bases). Deletions cut 5 bases from V and 5 bases from J, with 15 bases between. CDR1 is MGHDK and CDR2 is SYGVNS in the germline V gene. This CDR3 region has 14 residues. Written as DNA, the CDR3 is TGTGCCAGCAGTCCCCACAGGGATGGGACTGAAGCTTTCTTT. The encoded protein is CASSPHRDGTEAFF.

This clone was observed a few times. V usage is TRBV19 and J usage is TRBJ2-2; weak D call: TRBD2 (6 bases). The CDR3 spans 15 residues. V was shortened by 5 bases and J by 4 bases, with 14 bases between the two germline ends. Looked up from germline, CDR1 is LNHDA and CDR2 is SQIVND (reference sequence). The CDR3 spells CASSRVAVVTGELFF. In DNA, the CDR3 is TGTGCCAGTAGTCGGGTAGCGGTCGTCACCGGGGAGCTGTTTTTT. Full variable domain (outside the CDR3, taken from reference TRBV19 and TRBJ2-2): DGGITQSPKYLFRKEGQNVTLSCEQNLNHDAMYWYRQDPGQGLRLIYYSQIVNDFQKGDIAEGYSVSREKKESFPLTVTSAQKNPTAFYLCASSRVAVVTGELFFGEGSRLTVL.

The V and J genes are TRBV5-1 and TRBJ1-3, with TRBD1 as a possible D gene (6 bases). Trimming removed 4 bases from V and 5 bases from J, with 16 bases in between. CDR3 length: 15 residues. Germline V gene data show CDR1 as SGHRS and CDR2 as YFSETQ. CDR3 sequence (DNA): TGCGCCAGCAGCGTAGGACAGCTAGGGAGAAACACCATATATTTT. It yields the protein CASSVGQLGRNTIYF.

This CDR3 is CASSYRDSNYGYTF. CDR3 DNA: TGTGCCAGCAGTTACCGGGACTCAAACTATGGCTACACCTTC. V is TRBV6-5 and J is TRBJ1-2; D perhaps matches TRBD1 (5 bases). Germline V CDR1 and CDR2: MNHEY, SVGAGI. The CDR3 spans 14 residues. Trimming removed 2 bases from V and 2 bases from J, with 9 bases in between.

The chain couples TRBV18 to TRBJ1-2; TRBD1 might be the D (5 bases). The V gene's germline CDR1 is KGHSH and CDR2 LQKENI. CDR3 length: 14 residues. V gave up 6 bases and J gave up 4 bases, with 15 bases separating them. CDR3: CASSRGGDLYGYTF. The CDR3 DNA is TGTGCCAGCTCCCGTGGAGGGGACCTCTATGGCTACACCTTC.

The chain uses TRBV5-5 and TRBJ2-5, with 7 bases matching TRBD2. Germline CDR1 SGHKS, CDR2 YYEKEE (reference sequence). This CDR3 is 15 amino acids long. Trimming at V came to 0 bases and at J to 5 bases, leaving 7 bases not matched to a gene. The CDR3 spells CASSLGSGVIETQYF. The CDR3 DNA reads TGTGCCAGCAGCTTGGGAAGCGGGGTAATTGAGACCCAGTACTTC.

The chain is built from TRBV3-1 (or the pseudogene TRBV3-2) and TRBJ2-1; 9 bases agree with TRBD2. Per the germline V gene, CDR1 is LGHDT and CDR2 is YNNKEL (reference sequence). V shed 0 bases and J 2 bases; nucleotides not matched to a gene: 5. This CDR3 has 17 residues. The CDR3 reads CASSQDRLAGTYNEQFF. The CDR3 nucleotides are TGTGCCAGCAGCCAAGACCGGCTAGCGGGAACCTACAATGAGCAGTTCTTC.

The rearrangement links TRBV11-2 to TRBJ2-7; 9 bases map to TRBD1. Germline CDR1 SGHAT, CDR2 FQNNGV. CDR3 length equals 17 residues. Trimming took 5 bases from V and 3 from J; bases not matched to a gene: 14. In nucleotides, the CDR3 is TGTGCCAGCAGCCCCGTTCTTGGACAGGGGTTTTACTACGAGCAGTACTTC. Translation gives CASSPVLGQGFYYEQYF. The full variable domain, rest sourced from reference TRBV11-2 and TRBJ2-7, is EAGVAQSPRYKIIEKRQSVAFWCNPISGHATLYWYQQILGQGPKLLIQFQNNGVVDDSQLPKDRFSAERLKGVDSTLKIQPAKLEDSAVYLCASSPVLGQGFYYEQYFGPGTRLTVT.

The chain carries TRBV4-1 and TRBJ2-1; D gene unclear. The CDR3 is made up of 15 amino acids. Germline CDR1 MGHRA, CDR2 YSYEKL. The V end was cut by 4 bases, the J end by 6 bases, with 16 bases between. The CDR3 bases are TGCGCCAGCAGCCCCTTAGTAACAGTGGGCAATGAGCAGTTCTTC. This sequence encodes CASSPLVTVGNEQFF.

CDR3 protein: CASSMILGQGVGQPQHF. The CDR3 bases are TGTGCCAGTAGTATGATTTTGGGACAGGGGGTCGGTCAGCCCCAGCATTTT. The rearrangement joins TRBV19 to TRBJ1-5; 11 bases are a match to TRBD1. Germline values: CDR1 LNHDA, CDR2 SQIVND (reference sequence). The junction had 10 bases not matched to a gene; V was cut back by 3 bases and J by 6 bases. CDR3 length: 17 amino acids. The whole variable domain, remainder taken from reference TRBV19 and TRBJ1-5, is DGGITQSPKYLFRKEGQNVTLSCEQNLNHDAMYWYRQDPGQGLRLIYYSQIVNDFQKGDIAEGYSVSREKKESFPLTVTSAQKNPTAFYLCASSMILGQGVGQPQHFGDGTRLSIL.

There are a few counts of this clone. V and J are TRBV5-6 and TRBJ2-7; TRBD1 agrees at 9 bases. The ends lost 5 bases at V and 4 bases at J; junction bases unmatched: 22. From germline, CDR1 is SGHDT and CDR2 YYEEEE. The CDR3 runs to 19 residues. DNA for the CDR3: TGTGCCAGCAGTAAAGTAGGGACAGGGCCCCACGGGTCGCTTTACGAGCAGTACGTC. Translating it yields CASSKVGTGPHGSLYEQYV.